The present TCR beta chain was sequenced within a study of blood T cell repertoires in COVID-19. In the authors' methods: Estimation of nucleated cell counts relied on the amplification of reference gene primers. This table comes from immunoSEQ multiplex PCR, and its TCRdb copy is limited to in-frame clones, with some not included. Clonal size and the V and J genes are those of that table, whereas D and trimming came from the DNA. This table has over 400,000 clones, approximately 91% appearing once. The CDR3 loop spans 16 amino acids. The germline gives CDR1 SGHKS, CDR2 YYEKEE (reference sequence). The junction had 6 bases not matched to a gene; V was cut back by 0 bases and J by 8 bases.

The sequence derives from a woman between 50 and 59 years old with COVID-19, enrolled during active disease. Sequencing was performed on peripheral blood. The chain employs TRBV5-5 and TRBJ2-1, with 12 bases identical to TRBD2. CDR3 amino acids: CASSLALAGGLYEQFF. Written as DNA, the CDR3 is TGTGCCAGCAGCTTGGCCCTAGCGGGGGGGCTTTATGAGCAGTTCTTC.